Included here is one TCR beta chain sequence, with context. V lost 6 bases, J lost 7 bases, and 11 bases stayed unmatched. This CDR3 region has 15 residues. Germline assignment: CDR1 MRHNA and CDR2 SNTAGT. The data are from a study of blood T cell repertoires in COVID-19. Study information: The United States, Italy and Spain provided the acute and convalescent COVID-19 samples. The cDNA or gDNA used as material had been derived from T cells, B-cell-depleted T cells, or PBMCs.

As processed by the authors: Amplification from reference gene primers served as the basis for estimated nucleated cell counts. This table comes from immunoSEQ multiplex PCR, and its TCRdb copy is limited to in-frame clones, with some not included. V, J and clone size were drawn from that table, and D and trimming were deduced from the DNA. Of about 40,000 clones detected, 70% to 90% appear once; the ten largest clones hold roughly 13%. The J gene is TRBJ2-1, the V gene TRBV6-4; the match to TRBD1 covers 8 bases. The receptor was derived from a human donor in a cohort sampled during active COVID-19. What was sequenced was peripheral blood. In DNA, the CDR3 is TGTGCCAGCAGCGGCACAGGGGGTTTCAGGAATGAGCAGTTCTTC. This encodes CASSGTGGFRNEQFF.